A single sample is the source of the 17 T cell receptor beta chains below, sequenced in a study of cytomegalovirus exposure and HLA in healthy donors. Primers: 60 Vbeta forward and 13 Jbeta reverse. Assay: immunoSEQ multiplex PCR; the TCRdb copy retains only in-frame clones and omits some. The table has 150,000 to 200,000 clones, over 75% seen once. The material sequenced was PBMCs. These receptors all stem from a woman aged 45-65 years in good health and CMV-seronegative.

The CDR3 protein is CAWSSGYQPQHF. CDR3 DNA: TGTGCCTGGAGTTCAGGGTATCAGCCCCAGCATTTT. The rearrangement links TRBV30 to TRBJ1-5; D perhaps matches TRBD1 (5 bases). The ends were cut back, 2 bases at V and 5 bases at J, with 7 bases in the middle. The CDR3 is 12 amino acids. The germline V gene has CDR1 GTSNPN and CDR2 SVGIG (reference sequence).

The sample holds a few counts of this clone. The V and J genes are TRBV30 and TRBJ1-2; tentatively, D is TRBD1 (5 bases). The V gene's germline CDR1 is GTSNPN and CDR2 SVGIG (reference sequence). V was cut by 4 bases and J by 5 bases, with 14 bases left in between. The CDR3 runs to 13 residues. The CDR3 is CAWIRTRVYGYTF. CDR3 coding DNA: TGTGCCTGGATTCGGACAAGAGTTTATGGCTACACCTTC. The full variable domain, its missing parts supplied by reference TRBV30 and TRBJ1-2, is SQTIHQWPATLVQPVGSPLSLECTVEGTSNPNLYWYRQAAGRGLQLLFYSVGIGQISSEVPQNLSASRPQDRQFILSSKKLLLSDSGFYLCAWIRTRVYGYTFGSGTRLTVV.

This chain joins TRBV2 and TRBJ1-3; no definite D call. CDR3 size: 14 residues. Germline CDR1 SNHLY, CDR2 FYNNEI. With 5 bases removed from V and 0 bases from J, the gap between germline ends came to 8 bases. DNA of the CDR3: TGTGCCAGCAGTCCAGTTGGCTCTGGAAACACCATATATTTT. Residues: CASSPVGSGNTIYF.

The chain couples TRBV7-2 to TRBJ2-5; 7 nucleotides line up with TRBD2. Germline V lookup: CDR1 SGHTA, CDR2 FQGNSA. Germline trimming cut 1 base from V and 5 bases from J; bases unmatched to any gene: 7. The CDR3 is 15 residues long. In nucleotides, the CDR3 is TGTGCCAGCAGCTTAGGGACTAGTTTCCAGGAGACCCAGTACTTC. As protein: CASSLGTSFQETQYF. Full variable domain (outside the CDR3, taken from reference TRBV7-2 and TRBJ2-5): GAGVSQSPSNKVTEKGKDVELRCDPISGHTALYWYRQSLGQGLEFLIYFQGNSAPDKSGLPSDRFSAERTGGSVSTLTIQRTQQEDSAVYLCASSLGTSFQETQYFGPGTRLLVL.

The chain combines TRBV7-9 with TRBJ1-4, with 7 bases matching TRBD1. The CDR3 is 15 amino acids. V lost 5 bases to trimming and J lost 3 bases; unmatched junction nucleotides: 6. Germline V gene sequence: CDR1 SEHNR, CDR2 FQNEAQ (reference sequence). CDR3 region: CASSLTGTANEKLFF. Here the CDR3 DNA reads TGTGCCAGCAGCCTAACCGGGACAGCTAATGAAAAACTGTTTTTT.

The genes are TRBV28 and TRBJ1-3; D is ambiguous. The CDR3 runs 15 residues. Germline lookup yields CDR1 MDHEN and CDR2 SYDVKM. V lost 1 base and J 0 bases, leaving 7 bases between the germline ends. The CDR3 DNA reads TGTGCCAGCAGTTTATACGGTTACTCTGGAAACACCATATATTTT. Protein: CASSLYGYSGNTIYF. The full variable domain, completed using reference TRBV28 and TRBJ1-3, is DVKVTQSSRYLVKRTGEKVFLECVQDMDHENMFWYRQDPGLGLRLIYFSYDVKMKEKGDIPEGYSVSREKKERFSLILESASTNQTSMYLCASSLYGYSGNTIYFGEGSWLTVV.

This clone was seen only once. V usage is TRBV11-2 and J usage is TRBJ2-7; unclear D gene. Germline values: CDR1 SGHAT, CDR2 FQNNGV. V dropped 0 bases and J dropped 4 bases, with 7 bases sitting between them. The CDR3 spans 13 residues. Written as DNA, the CDR3 is TGTGCCAGCAGCTTAGATAATAGATACGAGCAGTACTTC. Protein: CASSLDNRYEQYF.

The chain joins TRBV6-5 to TRBJ2-7; 11 nucleotides agree with TRBD2. Trimming removed 2 bases from V and 3 bases from J; junction bases left unmatched: 3. CDR1 is MNHEY and CDR2 is SVGAGI in the germline V gene. The CDR3 extends over 15 amino acids. CDR3 DNA: TGTGCCAGCAGTTACGGGACTAGCGGTTACTACGAGCAGTACTTC. It specifies CASSYGTSGYYEQYF.

The CDR3 nucleotides read TGCGCCAGCAGCCAAGAAGGGGGCCGTTCCTACGAGCAGTACTTC. This encodes CASSQEGGRSYEQYF. The chain is built from TRBV4-3 and TRBJ2-7, with 7 bases aligning to TRBD1. CDR1 and CDR2 (germline): LGHNA, YSLEER. The CDR3 runs 15 residues. V shed 0 bases and J 1 base; nucleotides not matched to a gene: 3.

The rearrangement joins TRBV5-6 to TRBJ1-6; D not resolved. The V gene's germline CDR1 is SGHDT and CDR2 YYEEEE. The V end lost 5 bases, the J end lost 5 bases, and 14 bases lay between the germline ends. The CDR3 consists of 15 residues. This chain's CDR3 is CASRRVPTDNSPLHF. CDR3 bases: TGTGCCAGCAGAAGAGTCCCGACTGATAATTCACCCCTCCACTTT.

V gene TRBV30 combines with J gene TRBJ2-2; 9 bases fit TRBD2. The V gene end was trimmed by 3 bases and the J gene end by 7 bases; junction bases not matched to a gene: 12. Germline V lookup: CDR1 GTSNPN, CDR2 SVGIG (reference sequence). CDR3 size: 16 residues. CDR3 protein: CAWRGYGGRGNGELFF. As DNA, the CDR3 is TGTGCCTGGAGGGGTTATGGCGGGAGGGGGAACGGGGAGCTGTTTTTT.

V is TRBV2 and J is TRBJ2-5; 14 bases are shared with TRBD2. Looked up from germline, CDR1 is SNHLY and CDR2 is FYNNEI. The CDR3 runs 17 residues. V was clipped by 5 bases and J by 5 bases; unmatched bases: 10. CDR3: CASSQGTSGSGGETQYF. As DNA, the CDR3 is TGTGCCAGCAGTCAAGGGACTAGCGGGAGTGGCGGTGAGACCCAGTACTTC.

The chain combines TRBV5-1 with TRBJ1-2; perhaps TRBD1 as D (6 bases). Germline CDR1 SGHRS, CDR2 YFSETQ. Trimming removed 0 bases from V and 5 bases from J, with 11 bases in between. CDR3 length: 14 residues. For the CDR3, the DNA is TGCGCCAGCAGCTTGGTGGGGGCGAGGTATGGCTACACCTTC. Encoded protein: CASSLVGARYGYTF.

The chain uses TRBV7-9 and TRBJ2-2, with D tentatively TRBD1 (6 bases). V was pared by 3 bases and J by 2 bases, with 10 bases between. Germline CDR1 is SEHNR and CDR2 is FQNEAQ (reference sequence). CDR3 length: 15 residues. CDR3 loop: CASSLGHINTGELFF. The CDR3 coding sequence is TGTGCCAGCAGCTTGGGACACATTAACACCGGGGAGCTGTTTTTT.

CDR3 coding DNA: TGCAGCGTTGTCGTGGTAGCGGGAGGAGATAATGAGCAGTTCTTC. Translating it yields CSVVVVAGGDNEQFF. The V call is TRBV29-1, the J call TRBJ2-1; TRBD2 matches at 10 bases. Germline V gene lookup returns CDR1 SQVTM and CDR2 ANQGSEA. The length of the CDR3 is 15 residues. V shed 4 bases, J shed 7 bases, and the junction held 10 bases outside the gene matches.

A remark on this clone: Other DNA variants within this sample encode the same CDR3. The V and J genes are TRBV5-1 and TRBJ1-3; D not certain. Per the germline V gene, CDR1 is SGHRS and CDR2 is YFSETQ. V was clipped by 0 bases and J by 4 bases, with 8 bases between them. This CDR3 comprises 14 residues. The DNA for the CDR3 is TGCGCCAGCAGCTTGGGGAGTGGGGGAAACACCATATATTTT. As protein: CASSLGSGGNTIYF.

This chain connects TRBV30 to TRBJ2-7, with TRBD1 as a possible D gene (6 bases). Trimming stripped 5 bases from V and 2 bases from J, with 10 bases between. Germline CDR1 and CDR2: GTSNPN and SVGIG (reference sequence). The CDR3 spans 12 residues. The CDR3 loop is CAWARGPYEQYF. The CDR3 bases are TGTGCCTGGGCCAGGGGCCCCTACGAGCAGTACTTC.